The 20 T cell receptor beta chains below come from one sample, sequenced in a study of blood T cells in healthy people across ages. A J-beta primer mix and a sample-barcoded 5' primer were used in a second PCR of about 7 to 12 cycles. TCRdb reprocessed the 5' RACE reads with MiXCR, giving one entry per CDR3 protein. The sample consists of 850,000 to 1,000,000 distinct CDR3 sequences, 51% of them appearing once. The sequenced sample was blood. These receptors were collected from a woman aged 55-70 years in good health.

For the CDR3, the DNA is TGCGCCAGCAGCCATCTTGACGGAGGCCGGGGCTACACCTTC. This sequence encodes CASSHLDGGRGYTF. This chain uses TRBV4-1 with TRBJ1-2; D is unresolved. There are 14 residues in the CDR3. Trimming cost V 3 bases and J 8 bases, with 16 bases left between them. Germline CDR1 and CDR2: MGHRA and YSYEKL.

The J gene is TRBJ2-3, the V gene TRBV9; weak D call: TRBD2 (6 bases). Germline CDR1 reads SGDLS; CDR2 reads YYNGEE. Trimming cost V 10 bases and J 4 bases, with 22 bases left between them. The CDR3 consists of 15 residues. The CDR3 DNA is TGTGCCTCACAGCCTGGTGGGGGGATCCCAGATACGCAGTATTTT. This encodes CASQPGGGIPDTQYF.

The chain links TRBV6-2 or TRBV6-3 to TRBJ2-1; 10 nucleotides agree with TRBD2. With V trimmed by 5 bases and J by 5 bases, 9 bases remained unmatched. Germline V gene data show CDR1 as MNHEY and CDR2 as SVGEGT. The CDR3 length is 16 residues. The CDR3 loop reads CASSPILAGGHNEQFF. CDR3 DNA sequence: TGTGCCAGCAGTCCGATTTTAGCGGGAGGACACAATGAGCAGTTCTTC.

The sample holds a few counts of this clonotype. The CDR3 region has the DNA TGCGCCAGCAGCCAGGGGACTAGCGGGAGTGCGGAGACCCAGTACTTC. Its translation is CASSQGTSGSAETQYF. V gene TRBV4-1 combines with J gene TRBJ2-5, with TRBD2 matching 14 bases. V dropped 3 bases and J dropped 5; count of bases not matched to a gene: 5. The CDR3 contains 16 residues. The V gene's germline CDR1 is MGHRA and CDR2 YSYEKL.

The chain is built from TRBV7-9 and TRBJ1-5; D is ambiguous. The ends were cut back, 0 bases at V and 0 bases at J, with 15 bases in the middle. This CDR3 contains 18 residues. Germline V gives CDR1 SEHNR, CDR2 FQNEAQ (reference sequence). CDR3 DNA sequence: TGTGCCAGCAGCTTAGCCGGACCGATACCCTATAGCAATCAGCCCCAGCATTTT. This translates into CASSLAGPIPYSNQPQHF.

The V gene is TRBV7-7, the J gene TRBJ2-2; D is uncertain. Germline CDR1 is SSHAT and CDR2 is FNYEAQ (reference sequence). This CDR3 is 12 amino acids long. V lost 5 bases and J 7 bases, leaving 8 bases between the germline ends. CDR3 nucleotides: TGTGCCAGCAGCCTCCCCGGCGGGGAGCTGTTTTTT. It specifies CASSLPGGELFF. The full variable domain, its missing parts supplied by reference TRBV7-7 and TRBJ2-2, is GAGVSQSPRYKVTKRGQDVTLRCDPISSHATLYWYQQALGQGPEFLTYFNYEAQPDKSGLPSDRFSAERPEGSISTLTIQRTEQRDSAMYRCASSLPGGELFFGEGSRLTVL.

This chain connects TRBV10-3 to TRBJ2-3; 8 positions agree with TRBD2. This CDR3 comprises 15 residues. In germline, CDR1 is ENHRY, CDR2 SYGVKD. The trim removed 8 bases at V and 5 bases at J, leaving 12 bases unmatched. The CDR3 protein is CAIGSTGGPKDTQYF. CDR3 nucleotides: TGTGCCATCGGTTCGACGGGAGGGCCCAAAGATACGCAGTATTTT.

This clonotype has a single count. This chain joins TRBV10-2 and TRBJ2-7, with 11 bases that match TRBD2. CDR1 is WSHSY and CDR2 is SAAADI in the germline V gene. J was trimmed by 5 bases and V by 7 bases; bases with no gene match: 7. This CDR3 contains 14 residues. The CDR3 protein is CASKLAGEVDEQYF. The CDR3 nucleotides are TGCGCCAGCAAACTAGCGGGAGAGGTTGACGAGCAGTACTTC.

The table lists this clonotype with a few counts. The V gene is TRBV25-1, the J gene TRBJ1-4; 9 bases are shared with TRBD1. This CDR3 spans 17 amino acids. In germline, CDR1 is MGHDK, CDR2 SYGVNS. With 0 bases clipped from V and 2 bases from J, the junction kept 4 bases outside the gene matches. CDR3 residues: CASSEYNRGPTNEKLFF. The DNA of the CDR3 is TGTGCCAGCAGTGAATACAACAGGGGGCCTACTAATGAAAAACTGTTTTTT.

As concerns this clonotype: This clone may be a read error of a much larger clone one base away. V usage is TRBV25-1 and J usage is TRBJ1-2; unclear D gene. The germline CDR1 and CDR2 sequences are MGHDK and SYGVNS. The V end lost 3 bases, the J end lost 5 bases, and 16 bases lay between the germline ends. This CDR3 is 15 amino acids long. The CDR3 DNA reads as TGTGCCAGCAGTGACGGTCCCTCTAACTATTATGGCTACACCTTC. Residues: CASSDGPSNYYGYTF.

J is TRBJ2-7 and V is TRBV20-1, with TRBD2 matching 10 bases. TRBJ2-5 explains the end of the DNA better; the J call may be wrong. The germline V gene encodes CDR1 DFQATT and CDR2 SNEGSKA (reference sequence). The CDR3 has 15 amino acids. CDR3 amino acids: CSAAGLAESRGTQYF. The CDR3 bases are TGCAGTGCTGCTGGACTAGCGGAATCCAGGGGGACCCAGTACTTC.

The J gene is TRBJ2-7, the V gene TRBV10-3; 10 bases map to TRBD1. The CDR3 loop spans 13 amino acids. V was clipped by 8 bases and J by 6 bases; unmatched bases: 7. Germline assignment: CDR1 ENHRY and CDR2 SYGVKD. The CDR3 region has the DNA TGTGCCATCGCCGCCGGGACAGGGGCCGAGCAGTACTTC. It is translated as CAIAAGTGAEQYF.

The chain recombines TRBV7-9 with TRBJ2-1; tentatively, D is TRBD2 (6 bases). Germline V CDR1 and CDR2: SEHNR, FQNEAQ (reference sequence). This CDR3 region has 15 residues. V lost 5 bases and J lost 3, with 14 bases in between. DNA for the CDR3: TGTGCCAGCAGCGCTCCACTAGCCGGCTACAATGAGCAGTTCTTC. This codes for CASSAPLAGYNEQFF.

This chain joins TRBV7-2 and TRBJ1-6; D is possibly TRBD1 (5 bases). This CDR3 spans 15 amino acids. Germline V gene data show CDR1 as SGHTA and CDR2 as FQGNSA. Trimming took off 5 bases at V and 13 bases at J, with 21 bases between the two ends. This CDR3 is CASSRTGTDASPLHF. Written as DNA, the CDR3 is TGTGCCAGCAGCCGGACCGGGACCGACGCTTCTCCCCTCCACTTT.

The chain is built from TRBV20-1 and TRBJ2-3, with D possibly being TRBD2 (6 bases). There are 15 residues in the CDR3. CDR1 and CDR2 from the germline V gene are DFQATT and SNEGSKA (reference sequence). V dropped 0 bases and J dropped 2 bases, with 12 bases sitting between them. CDR3 sequence: CSAREAGGVTDTQYF. CDR3 coding DNA: TGCAGTGCTAGAGAGGCGGGCGGGGTCACAGATACGCAGTATTTT.

The chain carries TRBV27 and TRBJ2-7; possibly TRBD1 or TRBD2 for D (5 bases each). The germline V gene encodes CDR1 MNHEY and CDR2 SMNVEV (reference sequence). V lost 4 bases and J lost 0, with 19 bases in between. The CDR3 runs to 17 residues. The CDR3, as DNA: TGTGCCAGCAGTTACTACCGGGGCAGCCAGAGCTCCTACGAGCAGTACTTC. Residues: CASSYYRGSQSSYEQYF.

V is TRBV10-2 and J is TRBJ2-5, with D perhaps matching TRBD1 (5 bases). The germline CDR1 and CDR2 sequences are WSHSY and SAAADI. V gave up 2 bases and J gave up 2 bases, with 6 bases separating them. The CDR3 is 13 residues long. CDR3 coding DNA: TGCGCCAGCAGTGAGGACAGACAAGAGACCCAGTACTTC. Amino acid sequence: CASSEDRQETQYF.

This clonotype has a handful of counts. The chain combines TRBV18 with TRBJ2-2, with unresolved D. Germline V gene data show CDR1 as KGHSH and CDR2 as LQKENI. Deletions cut 4 bases from V and 7 bases from J, with 19 bases between. The CDR3 consists of 16 residues. The CDR3, as DNA: TGTGCCAGCTCACTCAGACATCTCGGCTATGTCGGGGAGCTGTTTTTT. Protein product: CASSLRHLGYVGELFF.

The V and J genes are TRBV2 and TRBJ2-4; 11 bases match TRBD1. The DNA end is more similar to TRBJ2-7, so the J call may be wrong. The germline V gene has CDR1 SNHLY and CDR2 FYNNEI. CDR3 length: 15 amino acids. For the CDR3, the DNA is TGTGCCAGCAGTGAGGGACAGGGGGGTCGCGGCGAGCAGTACTTC. Translating gives CASSEGQGGRGEQYF.

V and J are TRBV20-1 and TRBJ2-7, with D tentatively TRBD1 (6 bases). Germline assignment: CDR1 DFQATT and CDR2 SNEGSKA (reference sequence). The CDR3 contains 12 residues. With 6 bases removed from V and 2 bases from J, the gap between germline ends came to 11 bases. In DNA, the CDR3 is TGCAGTGCGCCTGGACAGACCTACGAGCAGTACTTC. Amino acid sequence: CSAPGQTYEQYF.